Listed below are T cell receptor beta chains from one sample, sequenced in a study of CD8+ T cells in alopecia areata. Clones were read by immunoSEQ multiplex PCR, and TCRdb kept only the in-frame ones, dropping some. The table records over 100,000 clones, about 50% of them present only once. The input for sequencing was CD8+ T cells sorted from blood, taken at week 0. The source is a human donor with alopecia areata. Both conserved end residues are part of each CDR3. A D gene is named only where the DNA matches it firmly. Clone size, where shown, is once, few, many, or a class for clones that have expanded.

clone_size	d_call	v_call	j_call	cdr3_aa	cdr3_nt
once	-	TRBV9	TRBJ2-1	CASSFGNEQFF	TGTGCCAGCAGCTTCGGGAATGAGCAGTTCTTC
few	TRBD1	TRBV27	TRBJ1-2	CASRTPGQGYGYTF	TGTGCCAGCAGAACACCGGGACAGGGGTATGGCTACACCTTC
-	-	TRBV13	TRBJ2-5	CASSLRQKETQYF	TGTGCCAGCAGCTTGCGACAAAAAGAGACCCAGTACTTC
-	-	TRBV10-3	TRBJ1-2	CAISEGRGDYGYTF	TGTGCCATCAGTGAAGGGAGAGGTGACTATGGCTACACCTTC
many	TRBD2	TRBV6-4	TRBJ2-5	CASSDSGTSSLYF	TGTGCCAGCAGTGACTCGGGGACTAGCTCACTGTACTTC
-	-	TRBV7-9	TRBJ2-7	CASSFPGISYEQYF	TGTGCCAGCAGCTTTCCAGGGATCTCCTACGAGCAGTACTTC
few	TRBD1	TRBV14	TRBJ1-2	CASSQGTVYGYTF	TGTGCCAGCAGCCAGGGGACAGTCTATGGCTACACCTTC
few	-	TRBV4-1	TRBJ2-2	CASSERMAGELFF	TGCGCCAGCAGCGAAAGAATGGCCGGGGAGCTGTTTTTT
-	-	TRBV5-6	TRBJ2-7	CASSLVGGDPYEQYF	TGTGCCAGCAGCTTGGTTGGCGGGGATCCCTACGAGCAGTACTTC
-	-	TRBV5-1	TRBJ1-2	CASSLGTVNYGYTF	TGCGCCAGCAGCTTGGGGACAGTTAACTATGGCTACACCTTC
-	-	TRBV7-9	TRBJ2-2	CASSAGAGDNTGELFF	TGTGCCAGCAGCGCAGGCGCGGGCGATAACACCGGGGAGCTGTTTTTT
-	-	TRBV5-6	TRBJ2-1	CASSLAPGQPQFF	TGTGCCAGCAGCTTGGCCCCTGGACAGCCGCAGTTCTTC
-	-	TRBV9	TRBJ2-3	CASSVGGRTDTQYF	TGTGCCAGCAGCGTAGGGGGCCGCACAGATACGCAGTATTTT
-	-	TRBV6-5	TRBJ2-7	CASSYHGDGAYEQYF	TGTGCCAGCAGTTACCATGGGGACGGAGCCTACGAGCAGTACTTC
-	TRBD2	TRBV6-1	TRBJ2-1	CASSEGDSGANEQFF	TGTGCCAGCAGTGAAGGTGATAGCGGGGCCAATGAGCAGTTCTTC
-	-	TRBV29-1	TRBJ1-1	CSVRADTEAFF	TGCAGCGTCAGAGCCGACACTGAAGCTTTCTTT
-	TRBD1	TRBV27	TRBJ2-7	CANRGTDSYEQYF	TGTGCCAACCGAGGGACAGATTCCTACGAGCAGTACTTC
-	TRBD2	TRBV4-1	TRBJ2-7	CASADPGLAYEQYF	TGCGCCAGCGCCGATCCGGGACTAGCCTACGAGCAGTACTTC
few	-	TRBV13	TRBJ1-1	CASSHMNTEAFF	TGTGCCAGCAGTCACATGAACACTGAAGCTTTCTTT
once	-	TRBV30	TRBJ1-1	CAWSLLLLSEAFF	TGTGCCTGGAGTCTCTTGTTATTGTCTGAAGCTTTCTTT
-	-	TRBV30	TRBJ1-1	CACPPAGWELNTEAFF	TGTGCCTGCCCCCCGGCGGGGTGGGAGCTGAACACTGAAGCTTTCTTT
-	-	TRBV9	TRBJ1-2	CASSVGGAADYGYTF	TGTGCCAGCAGCGTAGGAGGGGCTGCCGACTATGGCTACACCTTC
-	TRBD1	TRBV6-1	TRBJ2-7	CASSVLRGQGFHEQYF	TGTGCCAGCAGTGTCCTTAGGGGACAGGGGTTCCACGAGCAGTACTTC
-	-	TRBV29-1	TRBJ2-7	CSVLWGASYEQYF	TGCAGCGTCCTCTGGGGGGCGAGCTACGAGCAGTACTTC
once	-	TRBV7-9	TRBJ1-2	CASSLQGTGYTF	TGTGCCAGCAGCTTACAGGGAACTGGCTACACCTTC
few	-	TRBV10-3	TRBJ2-3	CAISESMGGSTDTQYF	TGTGCCATCAGTGAGTCGATGGGCGGGAGCACAGATACGCAGTATTTT
-	-	TRBV14	TRBJ2-1	CASSPLTLAAYNEQFF	TGTGCCAGCAGCCCCCTTACATTAGCGGCATACAATGAGCAGTTCTTC
-	-	TRBV14	TRBJ1-1	CASSLRPNTEAFF	TGTGCCAGCAGCCTAAGGCCGAACACTGAAGCTTTCTTT
few	-	TRBV6-5	TRBJ1-2	CASNPRRGENGYTF	TGTGCCAGCAACCCGCGACGCGGGGAAAACGGCTACACCTTC
-	-	TRBV7-8	TRBJ2-1	CASIPLVRSATYNEQFF	TGTGCCAGCATCCCTCTTGTTCGGAGCGCTACCTACAATGAGCAGTTCTTC
-	-	TRBV7-9	TRBJ2-2	CASRLESGELFF	TGTGCCAGCAGACTCGAGTCCGGGGAGCTGTTTTTT
-	-	TRBV30	TRBJ1-1	CAGGRDTEAFF	TGTGCCGGGGGGCGGGACACTGAAGCTTTCTTT
few	-	TRBV4-1	TRBJ2-1	CASSQAWSYNEQFF	TGCGCCAGCAGCCAAGCTTGGTCCTACAATGAGCAGTTCTTC
-	-	TRBV5-6	TRBJ2-7	CASSVAVAWDEQYF	TGTGCCAGCAGCGTAGCGGTGGCCTGGGACGAGCAGTACTTC
-	-	TRBV13	TRBJ2-1	CASSLSNEQFF	TGTGCCAGCAGCTTAAGCAATGAGCAGTTCTTC
few	-	TRBV2	TRBJ2-1	CASMYSGPGWSYNEQFF	TGTGCCAGCATGTACAGCGGGCCAGGGTGGTCCTACAATGAGCAGTTCTTC
-	TRBD1	TRBV25-1	TRBJ2-5	CASSEWTGDEETQYF	TGTGCCAGCAGTGAATGGACAGGGGATGAAGAGACCCAGTACTTC